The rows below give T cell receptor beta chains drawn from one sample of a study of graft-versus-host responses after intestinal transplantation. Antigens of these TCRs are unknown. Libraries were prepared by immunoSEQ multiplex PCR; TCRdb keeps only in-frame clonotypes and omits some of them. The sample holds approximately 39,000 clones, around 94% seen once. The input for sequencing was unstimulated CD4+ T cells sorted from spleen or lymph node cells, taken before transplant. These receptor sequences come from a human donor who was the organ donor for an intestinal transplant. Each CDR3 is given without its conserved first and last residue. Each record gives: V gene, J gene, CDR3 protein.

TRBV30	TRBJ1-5	AWSSPTGTSNQPQH
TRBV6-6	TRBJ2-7	ASSLRQVSSYEQY
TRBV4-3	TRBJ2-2	ASSQDSTGELF
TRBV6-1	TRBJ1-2	ASSPTEYIYGYT
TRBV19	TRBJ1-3	ASSSRQTGIGNTIY
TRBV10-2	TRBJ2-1	ASSESRQIYNEQF
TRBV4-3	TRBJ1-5	ASSQVSGRNQPQH
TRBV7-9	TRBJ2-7	ASSSTGNGQY
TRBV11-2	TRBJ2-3	ASSRGQGGTDTQY
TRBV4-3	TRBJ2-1	ASSQIAGGPYSYNEQF
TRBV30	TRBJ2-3	AWSSVQLTDTQY
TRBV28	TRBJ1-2	AGARGGPNYGYT
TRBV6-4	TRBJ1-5	ASRDSNQPQH
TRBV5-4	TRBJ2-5	ASSLGVSPQETQY
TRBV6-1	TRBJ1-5	ASSADRGRTQPQH
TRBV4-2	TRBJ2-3	ASSQDGTSTDTQY
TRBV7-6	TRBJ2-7	ASSPRGGQLFSYEQY
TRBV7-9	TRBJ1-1	ASSLAGAYTEAF
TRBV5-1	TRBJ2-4	ASSLEGGAKNIQY
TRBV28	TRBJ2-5	ASSRMPGLAGGRETQY
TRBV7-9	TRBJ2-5	ASSLARGMETQY
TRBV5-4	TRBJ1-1	ASSLGDGRNTEAF
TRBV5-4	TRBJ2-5	ASSLAGQGGGETQY
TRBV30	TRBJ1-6	AWSVVRTGGNSSPLH
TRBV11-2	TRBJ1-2	ASSLAQVNYGYT
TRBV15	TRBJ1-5	ATSRGRTGTGLNQPQH
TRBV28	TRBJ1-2	ASSRGRTGKGYT
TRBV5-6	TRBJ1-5	ASSPWEAYSNQPQH
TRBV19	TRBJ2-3	ASSPRDRGYTDTQY
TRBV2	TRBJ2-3	ASSTARGSTDTQY
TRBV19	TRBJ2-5	ASSRTSGGAETQY
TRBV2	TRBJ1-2	ASSPRGPG
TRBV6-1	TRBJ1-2	ASSDWGWQGAYGYT